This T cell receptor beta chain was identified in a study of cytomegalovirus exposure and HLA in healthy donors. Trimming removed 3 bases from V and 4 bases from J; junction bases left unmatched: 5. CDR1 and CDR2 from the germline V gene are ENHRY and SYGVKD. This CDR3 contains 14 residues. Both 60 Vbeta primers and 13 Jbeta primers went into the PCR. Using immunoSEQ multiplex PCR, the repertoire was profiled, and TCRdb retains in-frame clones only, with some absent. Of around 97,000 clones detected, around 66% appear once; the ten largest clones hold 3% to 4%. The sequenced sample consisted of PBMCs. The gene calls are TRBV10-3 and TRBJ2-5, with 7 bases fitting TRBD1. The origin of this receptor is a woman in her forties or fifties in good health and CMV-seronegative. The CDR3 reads CAISDATGIETQYF. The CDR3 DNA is TGTGCCATCAGTGATGCGACAGGGATAGAGACCCAGTACTTC.